The T cell receptor (beta chain) described here comes from a study of blood T cell repertoires in COVID-19. On the study more broadly: Both acute and convalescent COVID-19 samples were obtained from the United States, Italy and Spain.

Per the original methods: Quantification of nucleated cells was approximated via reference gene primer amplification. TCRdb's copy holds only in-frame clones and misses some; the assay was immunoSEQ multiplex PCR. Clone size and V and J calls were adopted from that table, with D and trimming inferred from the DNA. This sample has 35,000 to 40,000 clones, with about 90% found just once. Trimming shortened V by 2 bases and J by 11 bases, and 12 bases separated the two germline ends. The CDR3 is made up of 12 amino acids. CDR1 is MDHEN, CDR2 SYDVKM, per germline. Sequencing input: peripheral blood. The receptor was isolated from a man aged 60 to 69 with active or convalescent COVID-19. The V and J genes are TRBV28 and TRBJ1-2; D might be TRBD1 (5 bases). CDR3 sequence (DNA): TGTGCCAGCAGTTTACGGGGGAGGGAGTACACCTTC. It is translated as CASSLRGREYTF.